The T cell receptor (beta chain) described here comes from a study of monozygotic twins with inflammatory bowel disease. TCRdb re-analyzed the 5' RACE reads; it lists each CDR3 protein once, without DNA. Across 440,000 or so distinct CDR3 sequences, the top ten clones capture approximately 2.3% of the sample. The CDR3 has 15 residues. Germline loops: CDR1 SGHTS, CDR2 YDEGEE. The study, taken as a whole, reports: Healthy twins showed more clonotype sharing with others than IBD patients, especially patients with disease activity. A reduction in TCRbeta diversity (inverse Simpson) was seen in IBD patients relative to healthy co-twins.

For this clonotype: No antigen is known for it.

This rearrangement joins TRBV5-8 to TRBJ2-7. Sequencing was carried out using blood. This sequence was found in a human donor with ulcerative colitis or Crohn's disease, or a healthy co-twin of an affected twin (not recorded which). CDR3 in amino acids: CASSLGTRRSYEQYF.